The rows below give T cell receptor beta chains drawn from one sample of a study of blood T cell repertoires in COVID-19. Assay: immunoSEQ multiplex PCR; the TCRdb copy retains only in-frame clones and omits some. The data hold 55,000 to 70,000 clones, with roughly 80% observed a single time. The sequencing sample was made of peripheral blood. These receptors came from a woman aged 55-69 years with acute or convalescent COVID-19. Both conserved end residues are part of each CDR3. The D gene is left open where the match is weak. A row's size may be missing; if present it is once, few, many or a size class.

J,size,D,V,DNA,CDR3
TRBJ2-5,few,TRBD2,TRBV5-1,TGCGCCAGCAGAAATTCAATAGCGGGGGTTCGAGAGACCCAGTACTTC,CASRNSIAGVRETQYF
TRBJ2-7,.,.,TRBV6-5,TGTGCCAGCAAGGTGGTTATGGCGGAATACGAGCAGTACTTC,CASKVVMAEYEQYF
TRBJ1-5,.,TRBD1,TRBV4-1,TGCGCCAGCAGCCAGGAGGACAGGGGCAATCAGCCCCAGCATTTT,CASSQEDRGNQPQHF
TRBJ2-1,.,TRBD1,TRBV7-6,TGTGCCAGCAGCTTAGTTGGGACAGCGTCCGATGAGCAGTTCTTC,CASSLVGTASDEQFF
TRBJ1-1,.,TRBD1,TRBV5-4,TGTGCCAGCAGCCGAGGGGGCACAGCTTCGAACACTGAAGCTTTCTTT,CASSRGGTASNTEAFF
TRBJ2-2,.,.,TRBV5-1,TGCGCCAGCAGCTCCGGGAACACCGGGGAGCTGTTTTTT,CASSSGNTGELFF
TRBJ2-7,.,TRBD1,TRBV23-1,TGCGCCAGCAGTCAAAACTCTAGGGGGCTCGACGAGCAGTACTTC,CASSQNSRGLDEQYF
TRBJ1-5,.,.,TRBV2,TGTGCCAGCAGCTGGACTGAGAATCAGCCCCAGCATTTT,CASSWTENQPQHF
TRBJ2-3,.,TRBD1,TRBV29-1,TGCAGCGTCTGGACAGGGATGACAGATACGCAGTATTTT,CSVWTGMTDTQYF
TRBJ2-3,.,TRBD2,TRBV12-3/TRBV12-4,TGTGTTAGCGGGGTTACAGATACGCAGTATTTT,CVSGVTDTQYF
TRBJ2-6,.,.,TRBV30,TGTGCCTGGAGTGTACGTGGGGGCGGGGCCAACGTCCTGACTTTC,CAWSVRGGGANVLTF
TRBJ1-2,.,.,TRBV27,TGTGCCAGCAGCCCCCCCGGGGAAGGTGGCTACACCTTC,CASSPPGEGGYTF
TRBJ2-3,.,.,TRBV27,TGTGCCAGCAGTCCCTATCGAGGTGGGGGGTCAGATACGCAGTATTTT,CASSPYRGGGSDTQYF
TRBJ2-7,.,.,TRBV5-1,TGCGCCAGCAGCTTGGCCCCCGCGAGGCCCCGAAATCCCTACGAGCAGTACTTC,CASSLAPARPRNPYEQYF
TRBJ2-7,.,.,TRBV6-2/TRBV6-3,TGTGCCAGCAGTTACTCTGCTCGGAGCTCCTACGAGCAGTACTTC,CASSYSARSSYEQYF
TRBJ1-2,.,.,TRBV11-2,TGTGCCAGCAGCTTAGGGGCGGGATTAACAAACTATGGCTACACCTTC,CASSLGAGLTNYGYTF
TRBJ1-5,few,.,TRBV6-5,TGTGCCAGCAGTTACGAGCAGGGCAATGGGCCCCAGCATTTT,CASSYEQGNGPQHF
TRBJ1-1,.,.,TRBV6-4,TGTGCCAGCAGTGCCGGGGAGAACACTGAAGCTTTCTTT,CASSAGENTEAFF
TRBJ2-5,.,.,TRBV4-3,TGCGCCAGCAGCCAAGGAGGAGGGATCGGGGAGACCCAGTACTTC,CASSQGGGIGETQYF
TRBJ2-2,.,TRBD1,TRBV2,TGTGCCAGCAATTACGGGACAGTACACGCCGGGGAGCTGTTTTTT,CASNYGTVHAGELFF
TRBJ1-5,.,.,TRBV4-2,TGTGCCAGCAGCCAGGGCGCAGGTCCCCAGCATTTT,CASSQGAGPQHF
TRBJ2-4,.,TRBD1,TRBV25-1,TGTGCCAGCAGTGGACCGGGACAGGGGGTCAACATTCAGTACTTC,CASSGPGQGVNIQYF
TRBJ1-1,.,.,TRBV6-5,TGTGCCAGCAGTTACCATTACAGGCGGGGATACACTGAAGCTTTCTTT,CASSYHYRRGYTEAFF
TRBJ1-1,.,TRBD1,TRBV6-5,TGTGCCAGCGGGACAGGACGAAACACTGAAGCTTTCTTT,CASGTGRNTEAFF
TRBJ1-1,.,TRBD1,TRBV2,TGTGCCAGCATCCTACCGGGACAGGGAATGAACACTGAAGCTTTCTTT,CASILPGQGMNTEAFF
TRBJ1-2,.,TRBD1,TRBV19,TGTGCCAGTCACAGTCCCGGGACAGGGGACAGGTTCTATGGCTACACCTTC,CASHSPGTGDRFYGYTF
TRBJ2-7,.,TRBD1,TRBV6-5,TGTGCCAGCAGTTCGACAGGGGGCGGCGAGCAGTACTTC,CASSSTGGGEQYF
TRBJ2-1,once,.,TRBV7-3,TGTGCCAGCAGCTTACTACCCTTGAGCTCCTACAATGAGCAGTTCTTC,CASSLLPLSSYNEQFF
TRBJ2-1,.,TRBD1,TRBV2,TGTGCCAGCGACTCGACAGGGAACAATGAGCAGTTCTTC,CASDSTGNNEQFF
TRBJ1-3,.,.,TRBV21-1,TGTGCCAGCTCTAAGAGGAGGGGCCCCGGGAGCTCTGGAAACACCATATATTTT,CASSKRRGPGSSGNTIYF
TRBJ2-7,.,TRBD1,TRBV9,TGTGCCAGCACTCTACTCGGGACAGTAGATCAGGGGGACTCCTACGAGCAGTACTTC,CASTLLGTVDQGDSYEQYF
TRBJ1-4,.,.,TRBV3-1/TRBV3-2,TGTGCCAGCAGCCCCCGGGGGTCCAATGAAAAACTGTTTTTT,CASSPRGSNEKLFF
TRBJ1-2,.,.,TRBV4-2,TGTGCCAGCAGCCAAGATCGCGGTGCCAACTATGGCTACACCTTC,CASSQDRGANYGYTF
TRBJ2-2,.,.,TRBV7-9,TGTGCCAGCAAATGGACAGTGAACACCGGGGAGCTGTTTTTT,CASKWTVNTGELFF
TRBJ1-4,.,.,TRBV30,TGTGCCTGGAGTGTACCGGGGTACGGTAATGAAAAACTGTTTTTT,CAWSVPGYGNEKLFF
TRBJ2-1,few,.,TRBV6-5,TGTGCCAGCAGTTACAAGGGGGGGGACAATGAGCAGTTCTTC,CASSYKGGDNEQFF
TRBJ2-1,.,TRBD2,TRBV24-1,TGTGCCACCAGTGATTTGGGGGGAGGGTTGGATGAGCAGTTCTTC,CATSDLGGGLDEQFF
TRBJ1-1,.,TRBD1,TRBV6-9,TGTGCCAGCAGTTGGGGACAGCTGAACACTGAAGCTTTCTTT,CASSWGQLNTEAFF
TRBJ2-7,.,.,TRBV14,TGTGCCAGCAGCCAAGGAAGGGGCGGCTACGAGCAGTACTTC,CASSQGRGGYEQYF
TRBJ2-5,.,TRBD2,TRBV7-3,TGTGCCAGCAGCTTAATGGGAGGGAAAGAGACCCAGTACTTC,CASSLMGGKETQYF
TRBJ1-4,.,.,TRBV19,TGTGCCAGTAGTATGGGACTCCCAGCTAATGAAAAACTGTTTTTT,CASSMGLPANEKLFF
TRBJ2-7,.,.,TRBV7-8,TGTGCCAGCAGCTTATTCTATCCCTACGAGCAGTACTTC,CASSLFYPYEQYF
TRBJ2-1,.,TRBD2,TRBV9,TGTGCCAGCAGCGATAGCGGGGGAGACTACAATGAGCAGTTCTTC,CASSDSGGDYNEQFF
TRBJ1-1,once,.,TRBV27,TGTGCCAGCAGTTCTGGGGGGGGGACTGAAGCTTTCTTT,CASSSGGGTEAFF
TRBJ2-7,few,TRBD1,TRBV6-5,TGTGCCAGCCGGCGGGACAGGGCTTACGAGCAGTACTTC,CASRRDRAYEQYF
TRBJ1-3,.,TRBD1,TRBV5-5,TGTGCCAGCAGCACGACAGGGGTTGGAAACACCATATATTTT,CASSTTGVGNTIYF
TRBJ1-3,.,TRBD1,TRBV6-4,TGTGCCAGCCAGCCCTATCCGGGACAGGGGGAAGCTAACACCATATATTTT,CASQPYPGQGEANTIYF
TRBJ2-2,.,.,TRBV1,TGCACCAGCAGCAAGCCAGGGACGAACACCGGGGAGCTGTTTTTT,CTSSKPGTNTGELFF
TRBJ1-6,.,TRBD1,TRBV19,TGTGCCAGTAGTATATCTTTGGGACAGGGTAATTCACCCCTCCACTTT,CASSISLGQGNSPLHF
TRBJ2-3,.,.,TRBV7-3,TGTGCCAGCGCGATAGACTCTTCCCGGGCAGATACGCAGTATTTT,CASAIDSSRADTQYF
TRBJ2-7,.,TRBD1,TRBV6-5,TGTGCCACCGACAGGGGTCCCTCCTACGAGCAGTACTTC,CATDRGPSYEQYF